The sequence of this TCR gamma chain was determined in a study of gamma delta lymphoproliferative disorders and STAT genes. This clone is medium-sized within its sample. The same CDR3 is also encoded by other DNA sequences in this sample. CDR1 is EGSNGY, CDR2 YDSYNSKV, per germline. V shed 1 base, J shed 3 bases, and the junction held 3 bases outside the gene matches. The CDR3 is made up of 13 amino acids. Genomic DNA from isolated PBMCs served as the sequencing template. TCRdb reprocessed the multiplex PCR reads using CATT. The repertoire consists of over a thousand gamma-chain clones, with approximately 8% occurring once and the leading ten covering around 57%.

The sequenced material came from blood. The rearrangement uses TRGV2 and TRGJ1 or TRGJ2. Because TCRdb records no J gene, it was assigned here through a match of the DNA to germline. The clonotype originates from a human donor with gamma-delta T-cell large granular lymphocyte leukemia. The CDR3, as DNA: TGTGCCACCTGGGACGGCCTTTATTATAAGAAACTCTTT. It is translated as CATWDGLYYKKLF.